One and the same sample provided the 10 T cell receptor beta chains below, sequenced in a study of regulatory T cells in long-lasting Graves disease. For TCR beta, libraries came from iRepertoire HTBI primers and Arm-PCR of CDR3 regions. Using its own MiXCR run on the multiplex PCR reads, TCRdb lists one record per CDR3 protein. The table lists some 370,000 distinct CDR3 sequences, 10% to 15% of them singletons. Indicated time point: newly diagnosed GD, antithyroid drugs for less than 3 months. PBMC-extracted RNA yielded the TCR library. These data were likewise used in another study, on T cells in Graves' hyperthyroidism and ophthalmopathy.

The sequencing used peripheral blood mononuclear cells (PBMCs), collected at new diagnosis, from a patient treated with antithyroid drugs. Receptors were obtained from a woman between 18 and 29 years old with Graves disease.

This clonotype was seen at least ten times. The chain carries TRBV14 and TRBJ2-1; 12 nucleotides line up with TRBD2. The V gene's germline CDR1 is SGHDN and CDR2 FVKESK. This CDR3 spans 16 amino acids. The V segment lost 4 bases and the J segment 0 bases; nucleotides outside the gene matches: 1. CDR3 DNA sequence: TGTGCCAGCAGCCCGACTAGCGGGAGCTCCTACAATGAGCAGTTCTTC. Its protein product is CASSPTSGSSYNEQFF.

This chain joins TRBV9 and TRBJ1-1, with no clear D. Germline V CDR1 and CDR2: SGDLS, YYNGEE. V was clipped by 0 bases and J by 0 bases, with 6 bases between them. The CDR3 is 14 residues long. This CDR3 is CASSVEVMNTEAFF. CDR3 sequence (DNA): TGTGCCAGCAGCGTAGAGGTAATGAACACTGAAGCTTTCTTT.

This clonotype has just a few counts. This chain links TRBV7-3 with TRBJ2-1; TRBD1 aligns across 7 bases. The J segment lost 5 bases and the V segment lost 1 base, leaving 11 bases of the junction unmatched. The germline CDR1 and CDR2 sequences are SGHTA and FQGTGA. This CDR3 has 17 residues. CDR3 nucleotide sequence: TGTGCCAGCAGCTTAAGACACGGGACAGATAAAGACAATGAGCAGTTCTTC. This codes for CASSLRHGTDKDNEQFF.

The sample holds a few counts of this clonotype. No DNA is shown, since the ends of the CDR3 on it are uncertain; the CDR3 is the one TCRdb lists. J is TRBJ1-3 and V is TRBV5-1. Germline CDR1 reads SGHRS; CDR2 reads YFSETQ. A total of 16 residues make up the CDR3, ends included. CDR3 amino acids: CASSFGSGLRGNTIYF.

At least ten counts were recorded for this clonotype. The V gene is TRBV2, the J gene TRBJ2-1; 9 positions match TRBD1. CDR1 and CDR2 from the germline V gene are SNHLY and FYNNEI. The CDR3 is 14 residues long. After removal of 6 bases from V and 7 bases from J, the junction contained 7 bases not matched to a gene. The CDR3: CASRPQGAGNEQFF. Written as DNA, the CDR3 is TGTGCCAGCAGACCACAGGGGGCGGGTAATGAGCAGTTCTTC.

This clonotype showed up many times. The V call is TRBV28, the J call TRBJ2-7; 14 bases are a match to TRBD2. The CDR3 contains 14 residues. V lost 7 bases, J lost 4 bases, and 3 bases stayed unmatched. CDR1 is MDHEN, CDR2 SYDVKM, per germline. DNA of the CDR3: TGTGCCAGCATCGGGACTAGCGGGAGTTACGAGCAGTACTTC. Amino acids: CASIGTSGSYEQYF.

This clonotype was recorded at least ten times. The chain couples TRBV2 to TRBJ2-7; no firm D call. The V gene's germline CDR1 is SNHLY and CDR2 FYNNEI. The CDR3 is 13 residues long. V was clipped by 0 bases and J by 5 bases, with 8 bases between them. CDR3 sequence: CASSEAGLNEQYF. In DNA, the CDR3 is TGTGCCAGCAGTGAAGCAGGGCTAAACGAGCAGTACTTC.

In this sample, this clonotype turned up many times. The chain couples TRBV20-1 to TRBJ2-1; 7 bases line up with TRBD2. V was clipped by 2 bases and J by 3 bases; unmatched bases: 19. The CDR3 has 19 amino acids. Germline CDR1 reads DFQATT; CDR2 reads SNEGSKA (reference sequence). CDR3 nucleotides: TGCAGTGCTAGAAAGCTGGCGGGAGCTCGGGGCCACCGCTACAATGAGCAGTTCTTC. It is translated as CSARKLAGARGHRYNEQFF.

The chain uses TRBV19 and TRBJ2-5, with D uncertain. The CDR3 is 12 amino acids. Germline-derived CDR1 and CDR2 are LNHDA and SQIVND (reference sequence). Trimming removed 6 bases from V and 5 bases from J, with 10 bases in between. CDR3 in amino acids: CASSRMGETQYF. The CDR3 DNA reads TGTGCCAGTAGCAGGATGGGGGAGACCCAGTACTTC.

The V gene is TRBV6-1, the J gene TRBJ1-2; D gene uncertain. The CDR3 sequence is 14 residues long. With 6 bases removed from V and 4 bases from J, the gap between germline ends came to 15 bases. CDR1 MNHNS and CDR2 SASEGT come from the germline V gene. Here the CDR3 reads CASSRTGRVYGYTF. DNA for the CDR3: TGTGCCAGCAGCCGGACTGGGAGGGTCTATGGCTACACCTTC.